This TCR beta chain was profiled in a study of blood T cell repertoires in COVID-19. Repertoires were generated with immunoSEQ multiplex PCR, while TCRdb's copy carries only in-frame clones and drops some. The repertoire holds 260,000 or so clones, with roughly 90% as singletons. The length of the CDR3 is 16 residues. V gave up 0 bases and J gave up 4 bases; unmatched junction bases: 5. Germline V lookup: CDR1 SGHNT, CDR2 YENEEA. The sample consisted of PBMCs or T cells enriched from blood (not recorded which). This chain joins TRBV11-3 and TRBJ1-1; 10 bases map to TRBD1. The sequence was obtained from a woman aged 25-40 years with acute COVID-19. This chain's CDR3 is CASSLETGGTGTEAFF. As DNA, the CDR3 is TGTGCCAGCAGCTTAGAGACAGGGGGCACGGGCACTGAAGCTTTCTTT.